This TCR beta chain was obtained from a study of cytomegalovirus exposure and HLA in healthy donors. General study points: Altogether, about 160 TCR beta chains were recorded as cytomegalovirus-associated. A few CMV-associated chains were confirmed in vitro to be specific for CMV antigens.

Vbeta (60) and Jbeta (13) primers were used in the PCR. Data came from immunoSEQ multiplex PCR; TCRdb stores just in-frame clones and leaves some out. This sample has 90,000 to 130,000 clones, with more than 65% found just once. Healthy people donating bone marrow made up the donors. This CDR3 contains 14 residues. The V end was cut by 2 bases, the J end by 7 bases, with 14 bases between. Germline V gene data show CDR1 as MGHRA and CDR2 as YSYEKL. Concerning this clone itself: What it binds is unknown.

The specimen sequenced was PBMCs. The rearrangement uses TRBV4-1 and TRBJ1-1; unclear D gene. The receptor was isolated from a young man in good health and CMV-seropositive. CDR3 residues: CASSQPLVSGEAFF. As DNA, the CDR3 is TGCGCCAGCAGCCAACCTCTTGTCTCCGGTGAAGCTTTCTTT.